These T cell receptor beta chains were read from a single sample in a study of T cell responses to AZD1222 COVID-19 vaccine. Only in-frame clones appear in the TCRdb table, and some are missing; sequencing was by immunoSEQ multiplex PCR. There are 100,000 or so clones in the sample; around nine tenths occur only once, and around 3.2% lies in the top ten. Sequenced material: peripheral blood, taken on day 0 of AZD1222 vaccination. The receptor source for this set is an adult in good health. The CDR3 runs from the conserved cysteine through the conserved F or W.

v_call	cdr3_aa
TRBV19	CASSMKWSTEAFF
TRBV24-1	CATTGGLYNEQFF
TRBV6-2/TRBV6-3	CASSYWVRVSEAFF
TRBV6-5	CASSLLGTNNSPLHF
TRBV6-1	CASRKDRGLHEQYF
TRBV24-1	CATGDWAQTQYF
TRBV24-1	CATSDLTGQITGELFF
TRBV11-2	CASSLDRRGAFF
TRBV3-1/TRBV3-2	CASSQAPSNEKLFF
TRBV30	CAWSYSFSGNTIYF
TRBV19	CASSQQSVYEQYF
TRBV25-1	CASSLAGFGTEAFF
TRBV3-1/TRBV3-2	CASSQVGTGGCNQPQHF
TRBV7-2	CASSLMGNPNTGELFF
TRBV28	CASATGDYGYTF
TRBV11-1	CASSYGTSGGRGTQYF
TRBV4-3	CASSQDPGASSSAFF
TRBV5-1	CASSLESPDGVQYF
TRBV7-9	CASSWPGNTEAFF
TRBV29-1	CSVAALRSGYTF
TRBV19	CASSWGGRSGTEAFF
TRBV7-9	CASSFAGTVTQETQYF
TRBV25-1	CASRSDGRRQPQHF